This is a list of T cell receptor beta chains from one sample in a study of OX40 agonist ivuxolimab in advanced cancers. Repertoires were generated with immunoSEQ multiplex PCR, while TCRdb's copy carries only in-frame clones and drops some. In the table there are some 42,000 clones, approximately 80% of which are singletons. Specimen: CD4+ or CD8+ T cells sorted from blood, collected in a trial of the OX40 agonist ivuxolimab. These receptors were obtained from an adult with an advanced solid tumor such as melanoma, head and neck, liver or kidney cancer. Each CDR3 is given with its conserved first and last residue. D genes are given only for firm matches. The listing skips clone size in some rows; elsewhere it reads once, few, many or a size class.

j_gene	v_gene	d_gene	abundance	CDR3aa	CDR3nt
TRBJ2-3	TRBV10-3	TRBD2	NA	CAISVTSGEDTQYF	TGTGCCATCAGTGTGACTAGCGGGGAAGATACGCAGTATTTT
TRBJ2-4	TRBV28	NA	NA	CASSSPLVSKNIQYF	TGTGCCAGCAGCTCTCCTTTGGTATCCAAAAACATTCAGTACTTC
TRBJ2-2	TRBV11-3	NA	NA	CASSLDGRNTGELFF	TGTGCCAGCAGCTTAGATGGAAGGAACACCGGGGAGCTGTTTTTT
TRBJ2-7	TRBV2	NA	NA	CASRDAGSEQYF	TGTGCCAGCAGGGACGCGGGGAGCGAGCAGTACTTC
TRBJ2-1	TRBV27	NA	few	CASSREAPPMEQFF	TGTGCCAGCAGTCGTGAGGCCCCCCCCATGGAGCAGTTCTTC
TRBJ2-5	TRBV7-6	NA	NA	CASSLVFGGGETQYF	TGTGCCAGCAGCTTAGTGTTTGGGGGTGGGGAGACCCAGTACTTC
TRBJ2-3	TRBV7-2	NA	NA	CASSLGRGSPSTQYF	TGTGCCAGCAGCTTAGGGCGAGGGTCGCCTAGTACGCAGTATTTT
TRBJ1-1	TRBV12-5	TRBD1	NA	CASGLAPGGAFF	TGTGCTAGTGGTTTGGCTCCAGGGGGAGCTTTCTTT
TRBJ2-7	TRBV6-4	TRBD2	NA	CASSDREGDEQYF	TGTGCCAGCAGTGACCGGGAGGGAGACGAGCAGTACTTC
TRBJ2-2	TRBV19	NA	NA	CASSMPGIAGELFF	TGTGCCAGTAGTATGCCGGGTATCGCCGGGGAGCTGTTTTTT
TRBJ2-3	TRBV7-8	TRBD1	NA	CASSAQGAPDTQYF	TGTGCCAGCAGCGCACAGGGGGCACCGGATACGCAGTATTTT
TRBJ1-1	TRBV7-9	NA	few	CASSPVGTEAFF	TGTGCCAGCAGCCCCGTTGGCACTGAAGCTTTCTTT
TRBJ2-2	TRBV19	TRBD2	NA	CASSGLAGDTGELFF	TGTGCCAGTAGTGGGTTAGCGGGGGACACCGGGGAGCTGTTTTTT
TRBJ2-2	TRBV27	NA	many	CASSLGGNPGELFF	TGTGCCAGCAGTTTAGGCGGGAATCCCGGGGAGCTGTTTTTT
TRBJ1-1	TRBV5-1	NA	NA	CASSLDAGPNTEAFF	TGCGCCAGCAGCTTGGATGCAGGCCCTAACACTGAAGCTTTCTTT
TRBJ1-1	TRBV27	NA	medium-sized	CASSFGSTEAFF	TGTGCCAGCAGTTTTGGGAGTACTGAAGCTTTCTTT
TRBJ2-5	TRBV7-9	NA	NA	CASSLGIRAPQETQYF	TGTGCCAGCAGCTTAGGTATAAGGGCCCCTCAAGAGACCCAGTACTTC
TRBJ2-7	TRBV27	TRBD1	once	CASARDRGYEQYF	TGTGCCAGCGCCCGGGACAGGGGATACGAGCAGTACTTC
TRBJ2-7	TRBV27	TRBD2	NA	CASSLLGASGGALEQYF	TGTGCCAGCAGTTTATTAGGGGCTAGCGGGGGGGCCCTCGAGCAGTACTTC
TRBJ2-1	TRBV7-2	TRBD1	NA	CASSLGDRGLRNEQFF	TGTGCCAGCAGCTTAGGAGACAGGGGGCTGAGGAATGAGCAGTTCTTC
TRBJ1-5	TRBV7-8	NA	NA	CASSLALSTNQPQHF	TGTGCCAGCAGCTTAGCGCTCAGCACCAATCAGCCCCAGCATTTT
TRBJ1-2	TRBV2	TRBD1	few	CASSGGGQGRGYTF	TGTGCCAGCAGTGGGGGAGGACAGGGACGTGGCTACACCTTC
TRBJ2-7	TRBV9	NA	NA	CASSVAGSTYEQYF	TGTGCCAGCAGCGTAGCGGGGAGTACCTACGAGCAGTACTTC
TRBJ1-5	TRBV13	TRBD1	NA	CASSLGRGYGAQHF	TGTGCCAGCAGCTTAGGCAGGGGGTATGGGGCCCAGCATTTT
TRBJ1-2	TRBV6-5	TRBD1	NA	CASTQDRDYGYTF	TGTGCCAGCACCCAAGACAGGGACTATGGCTACACCTTC
TRBJ1-5	TRBV19	NA	NA	CASSIVKSLYQPQHF	TGTGCCAGTAGTATAGTTAAGAGCCTATACCAGCCCCAGCATTTT
TRBJ1-5	TRBV19	TRBD1	NA	CASIDLVGQGTQPQHF	TGTGCCAGTATCGATTTGGTGGGACAGGGAACCCAGCCCCAGCATTTT
TRBJ2-7	TRBV5-4	TRBD1	NA	CASSIRDSTYEQYF	TGTGCCAGCAGCATCCGGGACAGCACCTACGAGCAGTACTTC
TRBJ1-4	TRBV14	NA	NA	CASSQAATNEKLFF	TGTGCCAGCAGCCAAGCAGCAACTAATGAAAAACTGTTTTTT
TRBJ2-1	TRBV7-2	TRBD1	NA	CASSPGQGMHFF	TGTGCCAGCAGCCCCGGACAGGGAATGCATTTCTTC
TRBJ2-3	TRBV7-9	TRBD2	once	CASSMGLAGRDTQYF	TGTGCCAGCAGTATGGGACTAGCGGGGAGAGATACGCAGTATTTT
TRBJ2-1	TRBV11-2	TRBD2	once	CASSLAGSLWEQFF	TGTGCCAGCAGCCTAGCGGGAAGTTTGTGGGAGCAGTTCTTC
TRBJ2-5	TRBV7-9	TRBD2	NA	CASSLVRAGGIQETQYF	TGTGCCAGCAGCTTAGTTCGAGCGGGAGGAATTCAAGAGACCCAGTACTTC
TRBJ2-7	TRBV2	NA	NA	CASSPAYEQYF	TGTGCCAGCAGTCCCGCCTACGAGCAGTACTTC
TRBJ2-1	TRBV7-8	TRBD2	once	CASRHRLADIYNEQFF	TGTGCCAGCAGACACAGACTAGCGGACATCTACAATGAGCAGTTCTTC
TRBJ1-1	TRBV18	NA	NA	CASSPPRSIVNTEAFF	TGTGCCAGCTCACCCCCTCGGTCGATAGTGAACACTGAAGCTTTCTTT
TRBJ2-1	TRBV7-6	TRBD2	NA	CASSPHLASGTNEQFF	TGTGCCAGCAGCCCCCACCTGGCTAGCGGAACTAATGAGCAGTTCTTC
TRBJ2-7	TRBV7-9	NA	NA	CASSLGGVDEQYF	TGTGCCAGCAGCTTAGGGGGTGTGGACGAGCAGTACTTC
TRBJ1-5	TRBV5-8	TRBD1	NA	CASSLGQGGQPQHF	TGTGCCAGCAGCTTGGGACAGGGTGGTCAGCCCCAGCATTTT
TRBJ1-6	TRBV6-1	TRBD1	NA	CASSERGQVYYNSPLHF	TGTGCCAGCAGTGAAAGGGGGCAGGTTTACTATAATTCACCCCTCCACTTT
TRBJ2-7	TRBV4-1	NA	NA	CASSQVPGGTYEQYF	TGCGCCAGCAGCCAAGTACCAGGCGGGACCTACGAGCAGTACTTC
TRBJ1-1	TRBV30	NA	NA	CAWTTLSEAFF	TGTGCCTGGACGACCCTCTCTGAAGCTTTCTTT
TRBJ2-1	TRBV7-3	NA	NA	CASSSPPSSYNEQFF	TGTGCCAGCAGCTCCCCGCCCAGCTCCTACAATGAGCAGTTCTTC
TRBJ1-2	TRBV19	NA	NA	CASSIWGREDGYTF	TGTGCCAGTAGTATTTGGGGGCGCGAGGATGGCTACACCTTC
TRBJ2-1	TRBV7-9	NA	NA	CASSSDSSYNEQFF	TGTGCCAGCAGCTCGGACAGCTCCTACAATGAGCAGTTCTTC
TRBJ1-5	TRBV27	TRBD1	few	CASSTGTGGPQHF	TGTGCCAGCAGTACGGGGACAGGAGGCCCCCAGCATTTT
TRBJ2-3	TRBV28	TRBD1	NA	CASSPRQGNTQYF	TGTGCCAGCAGTCCGCGACAGGGGAATACGCAGTATTTT
TRBJ1-2	TRBV5-1	NA	NA	CASRRDTDYGYTF	TGCGCCAGCAGACGGGACACGGACTATGGCTACACCTTC
TRBJ1-1	TRBV19	NA	NA	CASSIGAGVEAFF	TGTGCCAGTAGTATAGGGGCAGGCGTTGAAGCTTTCTTT
TRBJ1-2	TRBV19	TRBD1	NA	CASSTNPFRDRVDYGYTF	TGTGCCAGTAGTACAAACCCCTTCCGGGACAGGGTTGACTATGGCTACACCTTC
TRBJ1-2	TRBV6-5	NA	NA	CASSYGHDYGYTF	TGTGCCAGCAGTTATGGCCACGACTATGGCTACACCTTC
TRBJ1-1	TRBV5-6	NA	NA	CASSLKGGTEAFF	TGTGCCAGCAGCTTGAAGGGGGGGACTGAAGCTTTCTTT
TRBJ2-7	TRBV10-3	NA	NA	CAIRPEQGGEQYF	TGTGCCATCAGGCCCGAACAGGGGGGGGAGCAGTACTTC